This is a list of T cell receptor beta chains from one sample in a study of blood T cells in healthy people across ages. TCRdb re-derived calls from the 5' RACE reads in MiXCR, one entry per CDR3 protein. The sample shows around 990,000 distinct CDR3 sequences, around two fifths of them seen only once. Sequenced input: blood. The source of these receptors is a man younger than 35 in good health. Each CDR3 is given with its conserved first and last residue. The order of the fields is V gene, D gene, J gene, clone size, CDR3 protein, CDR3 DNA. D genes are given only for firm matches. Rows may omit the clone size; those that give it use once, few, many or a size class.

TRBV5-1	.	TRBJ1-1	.	CASSLAGEGNTEAFF	TGCGCCAGCAGCTTGGCGGGGGAGGGAAACACTGAAGCTTTCTTT
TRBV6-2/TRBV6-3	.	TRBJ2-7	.	CASSDEPPAYEQYF	TGTGCCAGCAGTGACGAGCCCCCGGCCTACGAGCAGTACTTC
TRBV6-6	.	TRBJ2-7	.	CASSPSGGDEQYF	TGTGCCAGCAGTCCTTCAGGGGGGGACGAGCAGTACTTC
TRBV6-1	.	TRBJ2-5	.	CASSVQLQETQYF	TGTGCCAGCAGTGTTCAGCTCCAAGAGACCCAGTACTTC
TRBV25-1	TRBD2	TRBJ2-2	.	CASRGTSGVTNTGELFF	TGTGCCAGCAGAGGGACTAGCGGGGTGACGAACACCGGGGAGCTGTTTTTT
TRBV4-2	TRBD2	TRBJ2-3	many	CASSQDGLAGITDTQYF	TGTGCCAGCAGCCAGGACGGACTAGCGGGGATCACAGATACGCAGTATTTT
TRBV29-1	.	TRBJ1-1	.	CSAMGEGTEAFF	TGCAGCGCTATGGGGGAGGGCACTGAAGCTTTCTTT
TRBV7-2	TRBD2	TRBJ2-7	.	CASSPRTSGGLYEQYF	TGTGCCAGCAGCCCCCGGACTAGCGGGGGCCTCTACGAGCAGTACTTC
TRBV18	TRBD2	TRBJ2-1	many	CASSPTSGGVNEQFF	TGCGCCAGCAGCCCGACTAGCGGGGGAGTCAATGAGCAGTTCTTC
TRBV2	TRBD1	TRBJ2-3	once	CAGSVGTGITDTQYF	TGTGCCGGCAGTGTAGGGACAGGAATCACAGATACGCAGTATTTT
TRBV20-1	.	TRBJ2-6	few	CSARSSKGAGANVLTF	TGCAGTGCTAGAAGCAGCAAGGGGGCTGGGGCCAACGTCCTGACTTTC
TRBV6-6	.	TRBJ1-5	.	CASSKAPYSNQPQHF	TGTGCCAGCAGCAAGGCACCTTATAGCAATCAGCCCCAGCATTTT
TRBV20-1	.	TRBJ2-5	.	CSAGQGGEETRYF	TGCAGTGCTGGACAGGGAGGGGAAGAGACCCGGTACTTC
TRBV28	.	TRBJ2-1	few	CASSSETGEQFF	TGTGCCAGCAGCTCAGAGACGGGCGAGCAGTTCTTC
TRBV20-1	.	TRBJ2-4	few	CSAAGITKNIQYF	TGCAGTGCTGCCGGGATTACCAAAAACATTCAGTACTTC
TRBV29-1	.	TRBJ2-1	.	CSAPPRTYNEQFF	TGCAGCGCCCCCCCGAGGACCTACAATGAGCAGTTCTTC